The 15 T cell receptor beta chains in this list originate from one sample, sequenced in a study of spatial heterogeneity in lung cancer. Using its own MiXCR run on the 5' RACE reads, TCRdb lists one record per CDR3 protein. The sample has some 38,000 distinct CDR3 sequences, 3.1% seen once. As to time point: sample taken at primary tumor resection. The sequenced sample was normal lung tissue next to the tumor, obtained at surgery. The receptors come from a male donor with early-stage non-small cell lung cancer.

This clonotype was recorded at least ten times. The rearrangement uses TRBV6-5 and TRBJ2-7, with 9 bases that match TRBD2. The CDR3 has 14 residues. From germline, CDR1 is MNHEY and CDR2 SVGAGI. Unmatched junction bases numbered 3, after V lost 4 bases and J lost 2 bases. The CDR3 region is CASSWRGGPYEQYF. The CDR3 DNA sequence: TGTGCCAGCAGTTGGCGGGGGGGACCCTACGAGCAGTACTTC.

This clonotype was seen repeatedly, ten times or more. V is TRBV12-3 or TRBV12-4 and J is TRBJ2-2; D could derive from TRBD1 or TRBD2 (5 bases each). The V gene lost 8 bases and the J gene lost 3 bases, with 10 bases spanning the gap. CDR3 length equals 13 residues. The CDR3 nucleotides are TGTGCCAGCTGGCGAGGGGACACCGGGGAGCTGTTTTTT. The encoded protein is CASWRGDTGELFF.

This clonotype was recorded at least ten times. The rearrangement links TRBV6-5 to TRBJ2-5; 7 nucleotides line up with TRBD1. CDR3 size: 16 residues. J was trimmed by 5 bases and V by 6 bases; bases with no gene match: 15. Germline V lookup: CDR1 MNHEY, CDR2 SVGAGI. The CDR3 here is CASSQGGTGARETQYF. The CDR3 bases are TGTGCCAGCAGCCAAGGAGGAACAGGGGCTCGGGAGACCCAGTACTTC.

This clonotype was picked up many times. V and J are TRBV7-2 and TRBJ2-1; a weak D match, TRBD1 (7 bases). The CDR3 extends over 13 amino acids. Trimming cost V 6 bases and J 5 bases, with 11 bases left between them. Germline CDR1 SGHTA, CDR2 FQGNSA. The CDR3 reads CASSFRGDNEQFF. CDR3 nucleotides: TGTGCCAGCAGTTTCAGGGGGGACAATGAGCAGTTCTTC.

There are many counts of this clonotype. This rearrangement joins TRBV12-3 or TRBV12-4 to TRBJ1-5; 8 bases are shared with TRBD1. Trimming cost V 4 bases and J 7 bases; bases outside gene matches: 12. The CDR3 spans 16 residues. The DNA of the CDR3 is TGTGCCAGCAGTTCTGAGTACAGGGGGTTAGAGCAGCCCCAGCATTTT. It codes for CASSSEYRGLEQPQHF.

The table lists this clonotype with many counts. This chain links TRBV12-3 or TRBV12-4 with TRBJ2-2; 8 positions match TRBD1. Trimming removed 6 bases from V and 6 bases from J; junction bases left unmatched: 3. This CDR3 has 13 residues. Here the CDR3 DNA reads TGTGCCAGCAGCCCGACAGGGGCCGGGGAGCTGTTTTTT. Translated, it gives CASSPTGAGELFF.

Worth noting for this clonotype: Likely a read error: the CDR3 ends without its conserved phenylalanine or tryptophan. The gene calls are TRBV5-1 and TRBJ2-2; D not certain. Trimming stripped 2 bases from V and 1 base from J, with 12 bases between. In germline, CDR1 is SGHRS, CDR2 YFSETQ. The CDR3 has 16 amino acids. The CDR3 loop is CASSFFPRQNTGELFL. The CDR3 region has the DNA TGCGCCAGCAGCTTTTTTCCCCGCCAGAACACCGGGGAGCTGTTTTTA.

Ten or more counts support this clonotype. Written as DNA, the CDR3 is TGTGCCAGCAGCCGGGACCATAATGAAAAACTGTTTTTT. The encoded protein is CASSRDHNEKLFF. This rearrangement joins TRBV2 to TRBJ1-4, with a tentative D call TRBD1 (5 bases). CDR3 length: 13 amino acids. Germline V CDR1 and CDR2: SNHLY, FYNNEI. V was shortened by 6 bases and J by 4 bases, with 9 bases between the two germline ends.

This clonotype appeared a few times. This rearrangement joins TRBV7-6 to TRBJ2-2, with TRBD1 matching 8 bases. The trim removed 1 base at V and 6 bases at J, leaving 1 base unmatched. This CDR3 comprises 14 residues. Germline V lookup: CDR1 SGHVS, CDR2 FNYEAQ. This CDR3 is CASSLGQGPGELFF. The CDR3 nucleotides are TGTGCCAGCAGCTTAGGACAGGGGCCCGGGGAGCTGTTTTTT.

Ten or more counts support this clonotype. V gene TRBV18 combines with J gene TRBJ2-3, with a possible D match to TRBD2 (5 bases). V lost 3 bases and J 4 bases, leaving 17 bases between the germline ends. Germline-derived CDR1 and CDR2 are KGHSH and LQKENI. The CDR3 is 16 amino acids. For the CDR3, the DNA is TGTGCCAGCTCACCGGTCGGGTCGGGCGGGTCAGATACGCAGTATTTT. Residues: CASSPVGSGGSDTQYF.

In this sample, this clonotype turned up many times. The J gene is TRBJ2-4, the V gene TRBV18; no clear D gene. Per germline, CDR1 KGHSH and CDR2 LQKENI. This CDR3 has 13 residues. Trimming took off 6 bases at V and 8 bases at J, with 14 bases between the two ends. Here the CDR3 reads CASSPQGKDIQYF. CDR3 in DNA: TGTGCCAGCTCGCCTCAAGGGAAGGACATTCAGTACTTC.

This clonotype was observed a few times. This clone may be a read error of a much larger clone one base away. This chain joins TRBV6-5 and TRBJ1-2; maybe TRBD1 (5 bases). Germline-derived CDR1 and CDR2 are MNHEY and SVGAGI. V lost 7 bases and J lost 0, with 6 bases in between. The CDR3 runs to 12 residues. CDR3 nucleotide sequence: TGTGCCAGCAAAGGGGCTAACTATGGCTACACCTTC. It is translated as CASKGANYGYTF.

This clonotype came up many times. This rearrangement joins TRBV9 to TRBJ1-3; 7 positions match TRBD1. There are 16 residues in the CDR3. The junction had 7 bases not matched to a gene; V was cut back by 4 bases and J by 0 bases. Germline V gene lookup returns CDR1 SGDLS and CDR2 YYNGEE. In DNA, the CDR3 is TGTGCCAGCAGCAACCGACAGGGCCCCTCTGGAAACACCATATATTTT. Its protein is CASSNRQGPSGNTIYF. The full variable domain, its missing parts supplied by reference TRBV9 and TRBJ1-3, is DSGVTQTPKHLITATGQRVTLRCSPRSGDLSVYWYQQSLDQGLQFLIQYYNGEERAKGNILERFSAQQFPDLHSELNLSSLELGDSALYFCASSNRQGPSGNTIYFGEGSWLTVV.

This clonotype appeared many times. The chain combines TRBV28 with TRBJ2-5; perhaps TRBD2 as D (6 bases). V shed 5 bases and J shed 4 bases, with 14 bases lying between them. CDR1 MDHEN and CDR2 SYDVKM come from the germline V gene. The CDR3 has 14 residues. CDR3 sequence: CASSNQKGGETQYF. In DNA, the CDR3 is TGTGCCAGCAGTAATCAGAAGGGAGGAGAGACCCAGTACTTC.

This clonotype occurred many times. The rearrangement uses TRBV5-1 and TRBJ1-1; perhaps TRBD1 as D (6 bases). Trimming removed 0 bases at V and 3 bases at J, with 15 bases between. There are 16 residues in the CDR3. CDR1 is SGHRS, CDR2 YFSETQ, per germline. DNA of the CDR3: TGCGCCAGCAGCTTGGGGAACACAGGGTTGCACACTGAAGCTTTCTTT. Translating it yields CASSLGNTGLHTEAFF.